The source of this TCR beta chain is a study of vaccination effects on CD4 cells after COVID-19 (dated by TCRdb to 2021 to 2024). Context from the whole study: Participants received two doses of either the BNT162b2 or the mRNA-1273 mRNA SARS-CoV-2 vaccine. The study compared SARS-CoV-2 spike-specific CD4+ TCR repertoires before and after mRNA vaccination in COVID-19 convalescent patients and infection-naive vaccine recipients. Altogether, around 9 COVID-19 convalescent patients and 4 SARS-CoV-2-naive healthy vaccine recipients made up the full study. Cultures from other donors in the study were sequenced with the Oncomine TCR Beta short-read assay on an Illumina iSeq 100.

The ViraFEST assay stimulated PBMC with viral peptide pools and then used TCR sequencing to identify antigen-specific CD4+ T cell clonotypes by expansion. After around 11 days of culture, CD4+ T cells were isolated with the EasySep CD4+ T cell isolation kit. Negative nucleocapsid antibody results before and after vaccination confirmed that the healthy vaccine recipients had no prior SARS-CoV-2 infection. Each well held over 1.5 million PBMC cultured in IMDM containing approximately 5% human AB serum, around 10 IU/ml IL-2 and gentamicin, along with roughly 10 ug/ml peptides. Half of the culture medium was replaced with fresh IL-2-containing medium on days 3 and 7. Each peptide stimulation condition was cultured in triplicate wells unless otherwise noted. Using Ficoll-Paque Plus gradient centrifugation, PBMC were separated from whole blood and then either used fresh or cryopreserved at -140C. Overlapping peptide pools spanned the spike proteins of SARS-CoV-2 and the common cold coronaviruses HCoV-NL63, HCoV-OC43 and HCoV-229E. The QIAamp micro DNA kit was used to extract genomic DNA from the cultured CD4+ T cells.

Here is what the overall study found, with its caveats: The study was limited by a small number of convalescent patients, and early post-infection timepoints were lacking. Among healthy vaccine recipients, nearly all vaccine-induced clones were SARS-CoV-2 mono-reactive, and just 1 of 255 was cross-reactive with common cold coronaviruses. Marked clonal contraction was observed in both infection-induced and vaccine-induced clones at late post-vaccination timepoints, consistent with waning T cell responses.

Inclusive of the bounding cysteine and phenylalanine, the CDR3 is 13 residues long. Here the CDR3 DNA is all that survives: 39 bases in frame from base 1. V and J are truncated by 1 base and 6 bases respectively, leaving an intervening sequence of 6 bases. Via the germline V gene (reference sequence), CDR1 is LNHNV and CDR2 YYDKDF. As for this clone: No antigen is known for it. Within one base of it there is no much larger clone, and no base qualities were kept.

Libraries were built with the immunoSEQ multiplex PCR assay. DNA from the CD4+ T cells that had been cultured and isolated underwent TCR beta CDR3 sequencing. As for how the authors treated the data: Non-productive TCR sequences were removed and reads were trimmed to the CDR3 region, keeping CDR3s of at least 7 amino acids. Antigen-specific clonotypes were identified with the MANAFEST web app by comparing expansion in peptide wells against reference cultures. To be called positive, a clone needed expansion at FDR<0.05 compared with the reference and with all other wells, an odds ratio greater than 5, and a frequency greater than 0.1% in two replicate wells. Clonotypes significantly expanded in SARS-CoV-2 spike wells and in at least one common cold coronavirus spike condition were defined as cross-reactive. Levenshtein distance calculated with the stringdist R package was used to assess CDR3 similarity, and unrooted trees were constructed with ape in R 3.6.1. Entries here come from immuneACCESS through TCRdb and include only in-frame sequences with V and J called. Some clones fail to appear in such tables; in the studies checked, an unresolved V gene covers under half of the shortfall, and the cause of the remainder is unknown. From that table come the V and J calls and clone size; the DNA was used to work out D and trimming. The sample table lists around 63,000 clones, around 75% of them with a count of one. The ten biggest clones cover 3.5% to 4.5% of the sample.

The chain links TRBV15 with TRBJ2-2; a confident D gene designation cannot be given. The starting material was CD4+ T cells from PBMCs cultured with HCoV-OC43 spike peptides, obtained before COVID-19 vaccination. The sample's cell subset or site label is to be understood as: HCoV-OC43 spike overlapping peptide pool stimulation. This clonotype was sampled from a human donor who received a COVID-19 vaccine. The CDR3 reads CATSRAGPGELFF. The bases are TGTGCCACCAGCAGAGCCGGACCCGGGGAGCTGTTTTTT.